This T cell receptor beta chain was profiled in a study of T cell responses to AZD1222 COVID-19 vaccine. Notes on the study in general: Two doses of AZD1222 preceded a rise in Spike-specific TCR breadth and depth. In a largely white British group with more females than males, clonal diversity was possibly underestimated.

The length of the CDR3 is 16 residues. Looked up from germline, CDR1 is SNHLY and CDR2 is FYNNEI. V was clipped by 1 base and J by 1 base, with 11 bases between them. As for this clone: What it binds is not known.

This table comes from immunoSEQ multiplex PCR, and its TCRdb copy is limited to in-frame clones, with some not included. The sample contains 100,000 to 150,000 clones, around 94% of which appear only once. Sample: peripheral blood, taken on day 0 of AZD1222 vaccination. The chain carries TRBV2 and TRBJ2-1; tentatively, D is TRBD1 or TRBD2 (5 bases each). This receptor was obtained from an adult in good health. This chain's CDR3 is CASSEGGRISYNEQFF. The CDR3 nucleotides read TGTGCCAGCAGTGAAGGGGGACGAATATCCTACAATGAGCAGTTCTTC.